Sequencing of this TCR beta chain was carried out in a study of blood T cell repertoires in COVID-19. As for the study in general: Samples came from the United States, Italy and Spain, spanning acute and convalescent COVID-19. T cells, B-cell-depleted T cells, or PBMCs supplied cDNA or gDNA.

Per the study methods: Nucleated cell number was recorded as an estimate derived from reference gene primer amplification. Assay used: immunoSEQ multiplex PCR; TCRdb lists only in-frame clones, some missing. The V and J calls and the clone size are those of that table, but D and trimming were determined from the DNA. The sample includes roughly 150,000 clones, approximately 80% of them seen just once. The V segment lost 0 bases and the J segment 13 bases; nucleotides outside the gene matches: 6. CDR3 length: 13 residues. Germline CDR1 reads LGHDT; CDR2 reads YNNKEL (reference sequence). This sequence originates from a man aged 55-75 years with acute or convalescent COVID-19. The specimen sequenced was peripheral blood. The chain employs TRBV3-1 (or the pseudogene TRBV3-2) and TRBJ2-1; TRBD2 matches at 7 bases. The CDR3 reads CASSQDRTSSQFF. CDR3 DNA: TGTGCCAGCAGCCAAGATAGGACTAGTTCCCAGTTCTTC.